The next 28 T cell receptor beta chains were all read from a single sample in a study of tumor-infiltrating lymphocytes in primary liver carcinoma. Making TCR beta cDNA involved approximately 0.5 ug total RNA and a constant-region primer. Sequencing libraries for TCR beta derived from three nested multiplex PCR rounds that used slightly modified ARM-PCR. Forward primers for TRBV1-TRBV30 and a C-beta reverse primer served the first two PCR rounds, at about 9 cycles each. In TCRdb, the multiplex PCR reads were re-called with MiXCR into one record per CDR3 protein. The table has about 320,000 distinct CDR3 sequences, 65% seen once; the top ten hold approximately 9.4%. Both blood RNA, taken from unsorted whole blood, and germline DNA were extracted. Source material: peripheral blood. The origin of the receptors is a man in his forties or fifties with primary liver carcinoma and hepatitis B virus infection.

As for this clonotype: An end of the junction differs from the germline gene, which may be a read error. The chain combines TRBV6-5 with TRBJ2-7; D remains ambiguous. Germline V gives CDR1 MNHEY, CDR2 SVGAGI. The CDR3 contains 18 residues. This CDR3 is CASSCKGPATPIPYEQHF. The CDR3 nucleotides read TGTGCCAGCAGTTGCAAGGGCCCTGCCACTCCGATACCCTACGAGCAGCACTTC.

In this sample, this clonotype turned up many times. The rearrangement uses TRBV6-5 and TRBJ2-5, with 7 positions matching TRBD1. The CDR3 sequence is 15 residues long. Germline-derived CDR1 and CDR2 are MNHEY and SVGAGI. V was clipped by 4 bases and J by 4 bases; unmatched bases: 9. CDR3 region: CASSFHRGAGETQYF. DNA for the CDR3: TGTGCCAGCAGTTTCCACAGGGGCGCGGGAGAGACCCAGTACTTC.

This clonotype appeared a few times. Just one base apart from a much larger clone, this may be a read error. V usage is TRBV6-6 and J usage is TRBJ2-5; 15 bases align to TRBD2. The CDR3 spans 15 residues. CDR1 is MNHNY, CDR2 SVGAGI, per germline (reference sequence). This chain's CDR3 is CVSTGLAGGKETQYF. The CDR3 DNA reads as TGTGTCAGCACCGGACTAGCGGGAGGGAAAGAGACCCAGTACTTC.

Points on this clonotype: The CDR3 ends on some other residue instead of the conserved phenylalanine or tryptophan, so this is likely a read error. This rearrangement joins TRBV6-6 to TRBJ2-5; the D gene is possibly TRBD2 (6 bases). V was cut by 10 bases and J by 4 bases, with 22 bases left in between. The CDR3 runs 15 residues. Germline loops: CDR1 MNHNY, CDR2 SVGAGI (reference sequence). The CDR3 sequence is CANTHGGQGRETQYI. CDR3 DNA sequence: TGTGCCAACACCCACGGAGGGCAGGGCAGAGAGACCCAGTACATC.

On this clonotype: This sequence may be a read error, since a much larger clone differs from it by one base. CDR3 sequence reads: CASTDPGSSFGDIQYF. DNA for the CDR3: TGTGCCAGCACCGACCCCGGGAGTAGCTTCGGAGACATTCAGTACTTC. This chain connects TRBV6-5 to TRBJ2-4; tentatively, D is TRBD2 (6 bases). This CDR3 has 16 amino acids. V was clipped by 7 bases and J by 8 bases, with 24 bases between them. Germline V lookup: CDR1 MNHEY, CDR2 SVGAGI.

Note on this clonotype: The junction differs from germline at one of its ends, possibly a read error. V and J are TRBV13 and TRBJ1-2; the match to TRBD1 covers 10 bases. The CDR3 runs 13 residues. The germline V gene has CDR1 PRHDT and CDR2 FYEKMQ (reference sequence). The CDR3 DNA is TGTGTCAGCAGCCGGGACAGGGGTAATGGCTACACCTTC. Protein product: CVSSRDRGNGYTF.

With respect to this clonotype: Germline is not matched at one junction end, which may reflect a read error. The V call is TRBV30, the J call TRBJ1-1, with D hard to call. CDR1 is GTSNPN, CDR2 SVGIG, per germline (reference sequence). This CDR3 is 12 amino acids long. CDR3 nucleotides: TGTGCCTGGAGACGTTTGAACATTGAAGCTTTCTTT. It translates to CAWRRLNIEAFF.

DNA of the CDR3: TGTGCCAGCAGTTCCCGGGACAGGGGGCGCGGCGTGGAGCTGTTTTTT. It encodes CASSSRDRGRGVELFF. The chain carries TRBV6-6 and TRBJ2-2; TRBD1 matches at 12 bases. The CDR3 totals 16 residues. After removal of 4 bases from V and 10 bases from J, the junction contained 10 bases not matched to a gene. Germline lookup yields CDR1 MNHNY and CDR2 SVGAGI (reference sequence).

On this clonotype itself: Likely a read error: the CDR3 ends without its conserved phenylalanine or tryptophan. This chain links TRBV30 with TRBJ1-2, with 8 bases matching TRBD1. The germline V gene has CDR1 GTSNPN and CDR2 SVGIG (reference sequence). V lost 6 bases and J lost 5; bases outside the gene matches: 8. The CDR3 length is 13 residues. The CDR3 sequence is CACTRGRGYGYTI. CDR3 DNA sequence: TGTGCCTGCACCAGGGGGCGCGGATATGGCTACACCATC.

Remarks on this clonotype: This may arise from a read error, as a much more abundant clone is one base away. V gene TRBV10-3 combines with J gene TRBJ2-2, with 11 bases lining up with TRBD2. After removal of 11 bases from V and 7 bases from J, the junction contained 9 bases not matched to a gene. Per the germline V gene, CDR1 is ENHRY and CDR2 is SYGVKD. This CDR3 is 14 amino acids long. Written as DNA, the CDR3 is TGTGCCTTCCTAGCGGGAGGAGGGGTCGGGGAGCTGTTTTTT. Its translation is CAFLAGGGVGELFF.

The chain joins TRBV12-3 or TRBV12-4 to TRBJ1-3; TRBD1 might be the D (6 bases). This CDR3 has 15 amino acids. Trimming cost V 3 bases and J 5 bases, with 14 bases left between them. The CDR3 region has the DNA TGTGCCAGCAGTTTGTCTTACAGGGAAAGAAACACCATATATTTT. Encoded protein: CASSLSYRERNTIYF.

V gene TRBV29-1 combines with J gene TRBJ2-1, with D hard to call. This CDR3 comprises 12 residues. V lost 7 bases and J 10 bases, leaving 17 bases between the germline ends. The germline gives CDR1 SQVTM, CDR2 ANQGSEA. This CDR3 reads CSAEPRHREQFF. DNA of the CDR3: TGCAGCGCTGAGCCACGCCATAGGGAGCAGTTCTTC.

The chain uses TRBV24-1 and TRBJ2-1; no reliable D call. V was pared by 6 bases and J by 4 bases, with 6 bases between. Per germline, CDR1 KGHDR and CDR2 SFDVKD. This CDR3 spans 12 amino acids. In DNA, the CDR3 is TGTGCCACCAGTATAGGGTACAATGAGCAGTTCTTC. Translating gives CATSIGYNEQFF.

In its sample, this clonotype was seen a few times. A read error may account for a junction end that differs from germline. CDR3 residues: CASSRGLSNGQFF. The CDR3 bases are TGTGCCAGCAGCCGAGGACTTTCCAATGGGCAGTTCTTC. The chain has TRBV5-5 and TRBJ2-1, with a weak D call TRBD2 (5 bases). This CDR3 region has 13 residues. CDR1 is SGHKS, CDR2 YYEKEE, per germline (reference sequence).

A word on this clonotype: A read error may account for a junction end that differs from germline. The gene calls are TRBV11-2 and TRBJ2-7; TRBD2 agrees at 8 bases. CDR3 length: 16 residues. Germline loops: CDR1 SGHAT, CDR2 FQNNGV. The CDR3 nucleotides are TGTGCCATCAGCTCCCCCACTAGCGGATGGAACTACGAGCAGTACTTC. Residues: CAISSPTSGWNYEQYF.

As concerns this clonotype: Germline and junction disagree at one end, which may indicate a read error. This chain links TRBV19 with TRBJ1-5; D call uncertain. The CDR3 totals 15 residues. The V gene's germline CDR1 is LNHDA and CDR2 SQIVND (reference sequence). The CDR3 loop reads CASSIPGRGNQSQHF. CDR3 in DNA: TGTGCCAGTAGTATCCCAGGCCGAGGCAATCAGTCCCAGCATTTT.

The rearrangement joins TRBV11-2 to TRBJ2-1; no firm D call. The CDR3 length is 13 residues. CDR1 SGHAT and CDR2 FQNNGV come from the germline V gene. Trimming shortened V by 5 bases and J by 7 bases, and 12 bases separated the two germline ends. The CDR3 protein is CASSHGRENEQFF. The CDR3 nucleotides read TGTGCCAGCAGCCACGGACGAGAAAATGAGCAGTTCTTC. The entire variable domain, with the rest obtained from reference TRBV11-2 and TRBJ2-1, is as follows: EAGVAQSPRYKIIEKRQSVAFWCNPISGHATLYWYQQILGQGPKLLIQFQNNGVVDDSQLPKDRFSAERLKGVDSTLKIQPAKLEDSAVYLCASSHGRENEQFFGPGTRLTVL.

In this sample, this clonotype turned up a few times. The chain carries TRBV14 and TRBJ1-1, with D unclear. Trimming cost V 2 bases and J 0 bases, with 25 bases left between them. CDR3 length equals 20 residues. CDR1 and CDR2 from the germline V gene are SGHDN and FVKESK. The CDR3 reads CASSQPNNSPLAVMNTEAFF. The CDR3 DNA sequence: TGTGCCAGCAGCCAACCCAACAACTCCCCTCTGGCAGTTATGAACACTGAAGCTTTCTTT.

This clonotype has ten or more counts. V gene TRBV14 combines with J gene TRBJ2-5, with a possible D match to TRBD1 (5 bases). The CDR3 spans 16 residues. Germline values: CDR1 SGHDN, CDR2 FVKESK. The V and J ends lost 1 base and 1 base respectively, with 13 bases between them. CDR3 protein: CASSQGGSRGQETQYF. CDR3 DNA: TGTGCCAGCAGCCAAGGGGGCTCAAGAGGCCAAGAGACCCAGTACTTC.

This clonotype was detected once. An end of the junction does not agree with germline; a read error may underlie this. The chain has TRBV11-3 and TRBJ2-2; D is ambiguous. The CDR3 spans 12 residues. Germline V CDR1 and CDR2: SGHNT, YENEEA. DNA of the CDR3: TGTGCCGGCAGCATCACCACCGGGGAGCTGTTTTTT. As protein: CAGSITTGELFF.

Turning to this clonotype: Since no conserved phenylalanine or tryptophan closes the CDR3, a read error is the likely cause. The chain recombines TRBV11-1 with TRBJ2-4, with 7 bases aligning to TRBD1. V lost 4 bases and J lost 4; bases outside the gene matches: 13. Germline lookup yields CDR1 SGHAT and CDR2 FQDESV (reference sequence). The CDR3 consists of 17 residues. The CDR3 sequence: CASSSPGQRASKNIQYL. The CDR3 DNA is TGTGCCAGCAGCTCTCCGGGACAGAGAGCATCAAAAAACATTCAGTACCTC.

This clonotype was counted many times. The chain carries TRBV4-3 and TRBJ2-7; perhaps TRBD2 as D (6 bases). V dropped 1 base and J dropped 3 bases, with 19 bases sitting between them. Germline V gene lookup returns CDR1 LGHNA and CDR2 YSLEER. The CDR3 contains 17 residues. As DNA, the CDR3 is TGCGCCAGCAGCCAAGTCGGGGGAAAGGGGATCATCTACGAGCAGTACTTC. Residues: CASSQVGGKGIIYEQYF.

A note on this clonotype: Germline and junction disagree at one end, which may indicate a read error. V is TRBV11-2 and J is TRBJ2-5; D is unclear. The CDR3 contains 14 residues. The germline gives CDR1 SGHAT, CDR2 FQNNGV. As DNA, the CDR3 is TGTGTCAGCAGCTTAAGGCACTGGGAAGAGACCCAGTACTTC. This gives the protein CVSSLRHWEETQYF.

V gene TRBV7-9 combines with J gene TRBJ1-6; TRBD1 matches 7 bases. The CDR3 consists of 15 residues. Trimming took 5 bases from V and 10 from J; bases not matched to a gene: 11. Germline V gene data show CDR1 as SEHNR and CDR2 as FQNEAQ (reference sequence). The CDR3 DNA reads TGTGCCAGCAGCGCAGCGACAGGGTCGCGCTCACCCCTCCACTTT. Translation gives CASSAATGSRSPLHF.

To note about this clonotype: Given a much more abundant clone one base away, this may be a read error. The chain carries TRBV6-1 and TRBJ2-5, with D hard to call. The germline V gene has CDR1 MNHNS and CDR2 SASEGT. The CDR3 has 13 amino acids. The CDR3 DNA sequence: TGTGTCAGCAGCCGAGTATCGTGGGAGACCCAGTACTTC. Protein sequence: CVSSRVSWETQYF.

V and J are TRBV6-1 and TRBJ2-5, with a weak D call TRBD1 (6 bases). The germline V gene encodes CDR1 MNHNS and CDR2 SASEGT. The CDR3 extends over 15 amino acids. V lost 4 bases and J 3 bases, leaving 15 bases between the germline ends. The CDR3 region is CASSGQEATEETQYF. The CDR3 DNA is TGTGCCAGCAGTGGACAGGAGGCAACGGAAGAGACCCAGTACTTC.

This clonotype was seen repeatedly, ten times or more. The DNA of the CDR3 is TGCAGCGTAGTACACCCCAACGTTCAGGGGGCCTACGAGCAGTACTTC. This translates into CSVVHPNVQGAYEQYF. This chain connects TRBV29-1 to TRBJ2-7; 7 bases fit TRBD1. The V gene end was trimmed by 6 bases and the J gene end by 2 bases; junction bases not matched to a gene: 16. The CDR3 is 16 amino acids. Looked up from germline, CDR1 is SQVTM and CDR2 is ANQGSEA.

The CDR3 nucleotides are TGCGCCAGCAGTATTGGTACGGCGAACACTGAAGCTTTCTTT. It encodes CASSIGTANTEAFF. The V gene is TRBV5-1, the J gene TRBJ1-1, with D hard to call. Germline loops: CDR1 SGHRS, CDR2 YFSETQ. This CDR3 region has 14 residues. With 5 bases removed from V and 1 base from J, the gap between germline ends came to 12 bases.